These T cell receptor beta chains were read from a single sample in a study of T-cell reconstitution after alpha-beta-depleted transplantation in children. TCRdb redid the calling of the PCR reads with MiXCR, one entry per CDR3 protein. Of some 240,000 distinct CDR3 sequences in the sample, 9.5% to 15% were seen once. Source: PBMCs from the stem cell graft donor, taken from the stem cell graft. The source of these receptors is a human donor who donated a stem cell graft to a child with acute lymphoblastic leukemia. CDR3s include the opening cysteine and the closing phenylalanine or tryptophan. D genes are given only for firm matches. The size field is filled for only some rows; it gives once, few, many or a size class.

>many|TRBD2|TRBV6-5|TRBJ2-5
TGTGCCAGCAGTTACAGCGGGGGACAAGAGACCCAGTACTTC
CASSYSGGQETQYF
>many|TRBD1|TRBV20-1|TRBJ1-2
TGCAGTGCTCCTCTGGACAGGGCTGGATACACCTTC
CSAPLDRAGYTF
>many|.|TRBV29-1|TRBJ2-1
TGCAGCGTTGTGGTGACAGATTCTTACAATGAGCAGTTCTTC
CSVVVTDSYNEQFF
>.|.|TRBV12-3/TRBV12-4|TRBJ2-4
TGTGCCAGCAGTCCCAAAAACATTCAGTACTTC
CASSPKNIQYF
>many|.|TRBV20-1|TRBJ2-1
TGCAGTGCTAGCGGGGACAATGAGCAGTTCTTC
CSASGDNEQFF
>many|.|TRBV5-1|TRBJ2-5
TGCGCCAGCAGCCAGGGGTCGGGCGAGACCCAGTACTTC
CASSQGSGETQYF
>.|TRBD1|TRBV5-5|TRBJ2-3
TGTGCCAGCATCCGCGACAGGGTCCCAGATACGCAGTATTTT
CASIRDRVPDTQYF
>many|.|TRBV20-1|TRBJ1-1
TGCAGTGCCCAGGCCCCCAGAACTGAAGCTTTCTTT
CSAQAPRTEAFF
>few|.|TRBV20-1|TRBJ1-2
TGCAGTGCTAGAGCTCGCGGGGCCTATGGCTACACCTTC
CSARARGAYGYTF
>many|.|TRBV10-3|TRBJ2-7
TGTGCCATCAGCGGGTTCTCGGACGAGCAGTACTTC
CAISGFSDEQYF
>many|.|TRBV7-2|TRBJ1-6
TGTGCCAGCAGCTTGGGCCAGGGATACTATAATTCACCCCTCCACTTT
CASSLGQGYYNSPLHF